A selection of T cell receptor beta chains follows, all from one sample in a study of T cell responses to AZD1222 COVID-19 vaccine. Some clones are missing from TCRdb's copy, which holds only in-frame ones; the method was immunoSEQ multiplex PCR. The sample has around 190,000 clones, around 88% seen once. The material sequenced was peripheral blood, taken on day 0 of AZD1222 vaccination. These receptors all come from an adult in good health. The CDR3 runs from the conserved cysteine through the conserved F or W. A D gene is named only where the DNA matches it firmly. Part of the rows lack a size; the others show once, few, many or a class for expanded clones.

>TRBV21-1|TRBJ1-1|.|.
CASSKGVDGTEAFF
TGTGCCAGCAGCAAAGGGGTTGACGGCACTGAAGCTTTCTTT
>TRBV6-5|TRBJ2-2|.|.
CASSPEGGGTGELFF
TGTGCCAGCAGCCCCGAGGGGGGCGGAACCGGGGAGCTGTTTTTT
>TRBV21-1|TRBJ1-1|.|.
CASSLQGRKVVGTEAFF
TGTGCCAGCAGCCTTCAAGGGCGTAAAGTCGTGGGCACTGAAGCTTTCTTT
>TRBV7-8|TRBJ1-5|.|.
CASSLFGGVSNQPQHF
TGTGCCAGCAGCTTATTTGGGGGGGTAAGCAATCAGCCCCAGCATTTT
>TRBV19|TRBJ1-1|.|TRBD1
CASWTGVNTEAFF
TGTGCCAGCTGGACAGGGGTTAATACTGAAGCTTTCTTT
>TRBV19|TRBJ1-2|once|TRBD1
CASSIAIRGPNYGYTF
TGTGCCAGTAGTATCGCGATCAGGGGGCCCAACTATGGCTACACCTTC
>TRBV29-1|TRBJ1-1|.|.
CSVEVGILGTEAFF
TGCAGCGTTGAAGTAGGGATTTTGGGCACTGAAGCTTTCTTT
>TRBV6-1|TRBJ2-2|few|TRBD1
CASSETGTGELFF
TGTGCCAGCAGTGAGACAGGGACCGGGGAGCTGTTTTTT
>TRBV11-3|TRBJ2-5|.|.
CASSLGPRLETQYF
TGTGCCAGCAGCTTAGGGCCCCGGCTGGAGACCCAGTACTTC
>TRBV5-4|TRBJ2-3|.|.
CASSLVGGPKDTQYF
TGTGCCAGCAGCTTGGTCGGGGGGCCAAAAGATACGCAGTATTTT
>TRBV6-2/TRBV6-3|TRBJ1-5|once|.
CASSYPYGGGSQPQHF
TGTGCCAGCAGTTACCCCTACGGGGGTGGATCGCAGCCCCAGCATTTT
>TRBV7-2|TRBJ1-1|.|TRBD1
CASSYRTGSTEAFF
TGTGCCAGCAGCTACCGGACAGGGAGCACTGAAGCTTTCTTT
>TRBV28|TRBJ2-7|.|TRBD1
CATGTVLYEQYF
TGTGCCACCGGGACAGTTCTCTACGAGCAGTACTTC
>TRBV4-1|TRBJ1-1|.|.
CASSPDPRVNTEAFF
TGCGCCAGCAGCCCCGATCCCAGGGTGAACACTGAAGCTTTCTTT
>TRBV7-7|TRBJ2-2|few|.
CASSRALRTGELFF
TGTGCTAGCAGCCGCGCCCTACGCACCGGGGAGCTGTTTTTT
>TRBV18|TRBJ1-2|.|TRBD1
CASSPPGTGGGYTF
TGTGCCAGCTCACCACCCGGGACAGGGGGTGGCTACACCTTC
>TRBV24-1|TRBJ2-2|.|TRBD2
CATREGHTGELFF
TGTGCCACTCGGGAGGGTCACACCGGGGAGCTGTTTTTT
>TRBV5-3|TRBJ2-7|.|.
CARSGHEQYF
TGTGCCAGAAGCGGACACGAGCAGTACTTC
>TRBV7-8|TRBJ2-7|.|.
CASSAQTIRIGHEQYF
TGTGCCAGCAGCGCCCAGACTATACGGATTGGGCACGAGCAGTACTTC
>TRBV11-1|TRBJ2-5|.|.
CASSLEGPQYF
TGTGCCAGCAGCTTAGAGGGGCCCCAGTACTTC
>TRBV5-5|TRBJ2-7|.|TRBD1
CASITGGPSYEQYF
TGTGCCAGCATTACAGGGGGCCCGTCCTACGAGCAGTACTTC
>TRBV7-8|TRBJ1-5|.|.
CASSFDTQRPQHF
TGTGCCAGCAGCTTTGACACCCAACGGCCCCAGCATTTT
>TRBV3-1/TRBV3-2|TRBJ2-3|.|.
CASSPVGGAPPDTQYF
TGTGCCAGCAGCCCCGTGGGGGGGGCCCCCCCAGATACGCAGTATTTT
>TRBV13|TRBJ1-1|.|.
CASSDGGRTEAFF
TGTGCCAGCAGCGACGGGGGTCGGACTGAAGCTTTCTTT
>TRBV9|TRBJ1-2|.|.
CASSGRSNYGYTF
TGTGCCAGCAGCGGCAGGAGTAACTATGGCTACACCTTC
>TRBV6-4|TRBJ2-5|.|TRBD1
CASSEGQGFGETQYF
TGTGCCAGCAGTGAGGGACAGGGTTTCGGTGAGACCCAGTACTTC
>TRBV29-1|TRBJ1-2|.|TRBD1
CSVEEGTGGGYTF
TGCAGCGTTGAAGAAGGGACAGGGGGTGGCTACACCTTC
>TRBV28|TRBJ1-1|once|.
CASSLYLNTEAFF
TGTGCCAGCAGTTTATACCTGAACACTGAAGCTTTCTTT
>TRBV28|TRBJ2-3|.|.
CASSLTGRGSSTDTQYF
TGTGCCAGCAGTTTAACGGGAAGGGGAAGTAGCACAGATACGCAGTATTTT
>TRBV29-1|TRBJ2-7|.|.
CSVEESYEQYF
TGCAGCGTTGAAGAAAGTTACGAGCAGTACTTC
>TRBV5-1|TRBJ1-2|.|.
CASSLIPNYGYTF
TGCGCCAGCAGCTTGATACCGAACTATGGCTACACCTTC
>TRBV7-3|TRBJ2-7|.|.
CASSRGGQSSYEQYF
TGTGCCAGCAGCCGAGGCGGACAATCATCCTACGAGCAGTACTTC
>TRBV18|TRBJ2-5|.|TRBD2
CASSPPTGGGRQETQYF
TGTGCCAGCTCACCACCGACGGGCGGGGGACGACAAGAGACCCAGTACTTC
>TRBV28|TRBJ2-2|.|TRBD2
CASSFGLAGGNTGELFF
TGTGCCAGCAGTTTCGGACTAGCGGGGGGGAACACCGGGGAGCTGTTTTTT
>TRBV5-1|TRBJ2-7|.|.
CASSVDGYEQYF
TGCGCCAGCAGCGTGGACGGCTACGAGCAGTACTTC
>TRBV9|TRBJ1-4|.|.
CASSVGGSGANEKLFF
TGTGCCAGCAGCGTCGGGGGGAGTGGGGCTAATGAAAAACTGTTTTTT
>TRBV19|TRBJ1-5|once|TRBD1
CASSGQGTYSNQPQHF
TGTGCCAGCTCGGGACAGGGAACTTATAGCAATCAGCCCCAGCATTTT
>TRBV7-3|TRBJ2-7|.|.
CASSPSPQSSEQYF
TGTGCCAGCAGCCCAAGTCCCCAGTCCAGCGAGCAGTACTTC
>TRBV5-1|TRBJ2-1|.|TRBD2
CASSSRGRSSYNEQFF
TGCGCCAGCAGCAGTCGCGGGAGAAGCTCCTACAATGAGCAGTTCTTC
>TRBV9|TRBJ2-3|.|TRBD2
CASNQPGLGVTDTQYF
TGTGCCAGCAACCAACCGGGACTAGGGGTCACAGATACGCAGTATTTT
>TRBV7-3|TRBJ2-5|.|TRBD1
CASSPGTGETQYF
TGTGCCAGCAGCCCCGGGACAGGGGAGACCCAGTACTTC
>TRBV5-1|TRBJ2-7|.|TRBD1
CASSLDSGTGPYEQYF
TGCGCCAGCAGCTTGGACTCCGGGACAGGGCCCTACGAGCAGTACTTC
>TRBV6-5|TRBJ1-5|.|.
CASGRGVDQPQHF
TGTGCCAGCGGTCGCGGGGTGGATCAGCCCCAGCATTTT
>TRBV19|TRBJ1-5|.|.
CASSIGASNQPQHF
TGTGCCAGTAGTATCGGGGCCAGCAATCAGCCCCAGCATTTT
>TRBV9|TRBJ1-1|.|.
CASSVGSSMNTEAFF
TGTGCCAGCAGCGTAGGGAGCTCTATGAACACTGAAGCTTTCTTT
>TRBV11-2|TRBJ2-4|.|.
CASSLVVQGGNIQYF
TGTGCCAGCAGCTTAGTTGTCCAAGGGGGGAACATTCAGTACTTC
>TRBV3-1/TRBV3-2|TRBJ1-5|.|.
CASSQVWGDQPQHF
TGTGCCAGCAGCCAAGTCTGGGGGGATCAGCCCCAGCATTTT
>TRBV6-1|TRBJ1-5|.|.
CASSEGAGMSNQPQHF
TGTGCCAGCAGTGAAGGGGCAGGGATGAGCAATCAGCCCCAGCATTTT